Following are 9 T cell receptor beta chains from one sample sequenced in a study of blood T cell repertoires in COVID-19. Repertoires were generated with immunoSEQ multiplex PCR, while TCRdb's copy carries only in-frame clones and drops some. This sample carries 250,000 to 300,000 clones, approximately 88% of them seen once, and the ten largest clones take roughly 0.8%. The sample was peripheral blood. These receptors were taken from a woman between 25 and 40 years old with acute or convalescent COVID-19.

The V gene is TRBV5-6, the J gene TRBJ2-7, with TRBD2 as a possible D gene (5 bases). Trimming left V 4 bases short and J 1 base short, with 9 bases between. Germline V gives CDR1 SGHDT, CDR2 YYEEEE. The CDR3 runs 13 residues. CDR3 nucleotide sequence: TGTGCCAGCAGCACGGACTTATCCTACGAGCAGTACTTC. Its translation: CASSTDLSYEQYF. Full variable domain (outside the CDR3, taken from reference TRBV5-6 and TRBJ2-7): DAGVTQSPTHLIKTRGQQVTLRCSPKSGHDTVSWYQQALGQGPQFIFQYYEEEERQRGNFPDRFSGHQFPNYSSELNVNALLLGDSALYLCASSTDLSYEQYFGPGTRLTVT.

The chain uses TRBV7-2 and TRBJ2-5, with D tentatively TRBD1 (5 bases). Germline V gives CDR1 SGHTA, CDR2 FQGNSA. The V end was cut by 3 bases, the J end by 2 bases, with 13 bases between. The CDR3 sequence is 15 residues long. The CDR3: CASSFYRGAQETQYF. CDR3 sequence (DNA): TGTGCCAGCAGCTTTTATAGGGGTGCTCAAGAGACCCAGTACTTC.

The CDR3 DNA is TGTGCCAGCAGCCTGAGGGTAGAGACCCAGTACTTC. Translation: CASSLRVETQYF. V is TRBV7-9 and J is TRBJ2-5; D is possibly TRBD2 (5 bases). Trimming removed 5 bases at V and 4 bases at J, with 8 bases between. The germline V gene has CDR1 SEHNR and CDR2 FQNEAQ (reference sequence). The CDR3 has 12 residues.

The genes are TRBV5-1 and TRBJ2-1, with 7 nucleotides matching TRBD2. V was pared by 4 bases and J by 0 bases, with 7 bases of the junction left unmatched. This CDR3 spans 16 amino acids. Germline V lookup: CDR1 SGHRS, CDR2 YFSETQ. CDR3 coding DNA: TGCGCCAGCAGCCTCGGACTAGACAGCTCCTACAATGAGCAGTTCTTC. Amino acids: CASSLGLDSSYNEQFF.

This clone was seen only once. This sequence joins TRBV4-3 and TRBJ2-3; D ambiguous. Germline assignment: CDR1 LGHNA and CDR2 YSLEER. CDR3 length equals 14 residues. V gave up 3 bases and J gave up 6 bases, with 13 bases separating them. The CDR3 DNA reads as TGCGCCAGCAGCCAGAACCCCTATATGGATACGCAGTATTTT. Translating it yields CASSQNPYMDTQYF.

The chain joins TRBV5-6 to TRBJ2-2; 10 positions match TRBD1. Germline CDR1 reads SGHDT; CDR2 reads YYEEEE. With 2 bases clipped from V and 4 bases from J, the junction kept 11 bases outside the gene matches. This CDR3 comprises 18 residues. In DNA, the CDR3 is TGTGCCAGCAGCTTTTCGCTCGCTTGGACAGGGGGCACCGGGGAGCTGTTTTTT. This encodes CASSFSLAWTGGTGELFF.

The CDR3 DNA follows: TGTGCCAGCAAGGACAGAAACCGGAACACTGAAGCTTTCTTT. This encodes CASKDRNRNTEAFF. The chain links TRBV6-6 to TRBJ1-1; D may be TRBD1 (6 bases). This CDR3 region has 14 residues. Germline CDR1 is MNHNY and CDR2 is SVGAGI (reference sequence). V gave up 7 bases and J gave up 1 base, with 13 bases separating them.

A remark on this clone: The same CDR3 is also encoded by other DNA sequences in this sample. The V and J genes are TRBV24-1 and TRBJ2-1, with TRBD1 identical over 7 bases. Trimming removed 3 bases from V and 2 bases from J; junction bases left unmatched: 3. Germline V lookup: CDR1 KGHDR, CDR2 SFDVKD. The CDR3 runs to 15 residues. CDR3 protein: CATSDAGTAYNEQFF. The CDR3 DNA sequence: TGTGCCACCAGTGATGCCGGGACAGCCTACAATGAGCAGTTCTTC.

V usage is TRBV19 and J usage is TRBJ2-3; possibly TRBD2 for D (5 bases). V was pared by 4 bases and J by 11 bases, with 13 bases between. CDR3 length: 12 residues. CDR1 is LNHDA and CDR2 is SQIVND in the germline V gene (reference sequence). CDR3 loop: CASSNWGVGQYF. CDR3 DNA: TGTGCCAGTAGTAATTGGGGAGTCGGGCAGTATTTT.